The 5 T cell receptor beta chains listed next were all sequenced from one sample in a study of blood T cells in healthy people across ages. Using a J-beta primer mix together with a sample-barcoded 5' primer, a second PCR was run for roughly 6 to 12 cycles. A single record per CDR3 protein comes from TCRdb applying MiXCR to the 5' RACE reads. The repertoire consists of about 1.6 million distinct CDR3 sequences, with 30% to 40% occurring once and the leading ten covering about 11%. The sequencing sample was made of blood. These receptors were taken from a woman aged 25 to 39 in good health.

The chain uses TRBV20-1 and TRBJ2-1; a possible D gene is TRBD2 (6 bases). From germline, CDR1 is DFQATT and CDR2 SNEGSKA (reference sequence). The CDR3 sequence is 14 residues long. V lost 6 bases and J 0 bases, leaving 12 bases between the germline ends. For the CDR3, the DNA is TGCAGTGCGTCCCTAGCGCCCTCCTACAATGAGCAGTTCTTC. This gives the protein CSASLAPSYNEQFF.

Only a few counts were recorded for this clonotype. The CDR3 is CSDRGMPDEQFF. The CDR3 DNA sequence: TGCAGCGACAGGGGTATGCCGGATGAGCAGTTCTTC. This chain joins TRBV29-1 and TRBJ2-1; 7 nucleotides line up with TRBD1. CDR3 length equals 12 residues. Trimming cost V 7 bases and J 8 bases; bases outside gene matches: 8. Germline CDR1 reads SQVTM; CDR2 reads ANQGSEA.

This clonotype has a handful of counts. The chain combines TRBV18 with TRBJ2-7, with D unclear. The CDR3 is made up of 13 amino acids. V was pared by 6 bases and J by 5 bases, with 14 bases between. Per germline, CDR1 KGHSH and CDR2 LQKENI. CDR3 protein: CASSVLQTNEQYF. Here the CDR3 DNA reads TGTGCCAGCTCCGTTCTACAGACCAACGAGCAGTACTTC.

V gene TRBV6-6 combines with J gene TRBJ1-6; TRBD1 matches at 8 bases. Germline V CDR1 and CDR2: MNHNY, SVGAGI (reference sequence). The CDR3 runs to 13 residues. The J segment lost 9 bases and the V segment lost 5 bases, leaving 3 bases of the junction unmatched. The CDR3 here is CASSRGQASPLHF. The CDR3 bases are TGTGCCAGCAGTCGGGGACAGGCTTCACCCCTCCACTTT.

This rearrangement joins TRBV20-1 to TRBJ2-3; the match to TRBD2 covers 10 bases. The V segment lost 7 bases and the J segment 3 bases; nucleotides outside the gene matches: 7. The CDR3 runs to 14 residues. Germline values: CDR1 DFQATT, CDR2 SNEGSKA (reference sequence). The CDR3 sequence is CSGEAGGRTDTQYF. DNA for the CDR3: TGCAGTGGGGAAGCGGGGGGGCGAACAGATACGCAGTATTTT.